The entry that follows covers one TCR beta chain sequence. Which antigen it targets is not known. No base quality values were provided; no much bigger clone lies one nucleotide off. This sample is drawn from a study of blood T cell repertoires in COVID-19 (dated by TCRdb to the early 2020s). A note on the overall study: The collaborator samples originated in the United States, Italy and Spain and spanned the acute and convalescent phases of COVID-19. The material from the prospective study consisted of cDNA or gDNA derived from T cells, B-cell-depleted T cells, or PBMCs. Subjects who had been exposed to COVID-19, were actively infected with it, or had recovered from it provided the deeply sampled blood TCRbeta repertoires that made up the dataset. The repertoires were released in a freely available public database meant as a resource for research on the immune response to SARS-CoV-2. Samples were obtained from the ongoing ImmuneRACE study (first 160 participants) and from over a thousand subjects provided by 6 global collaborators. The sample metadata nearly always contained a de-identified subject ID, COVID-19 status, age in years and sex. Where HLA class I and class II types were available, the types were taken from metadata supplied by the sample provider, not from assay-based typing. Points the paper makes about the study in general: The quantity of clinical and demographic metadata differed by source and by participant and was supplied without curation.

V and J are trimmed by 4 bases and 4 bases, and the gene matches miss 14 bases of the junction. CDR1 and CDR2 were assigned from the germline V gene as MGHRA and YSYEKL. From the cysteine up to the phenylalanine, the CDR3 has a length of 19 residues. The kept DNA is CDR3 alone, 57 bases in frame from the first base. The collaborating institutions used their own protocols to collect whole blood in K2EDTA tubes. For TCRbeta analysis, collaborators shipped samples in one of three forms: frozen whole blood, isolated PBMCs, or DNA extracted from either of those sample types. The immunoSEQ Assay, a bias-controlled multiplex PCR, was used to amplify TCRbeta CDR3 regions from genomic DNA. The paper's data handling went like this. The number of nucleated cells in each sample was estimated from the amplification of reference gene primers within the assay. To quantify the absolute abundance of each unique TCRbeta CDR3 rearrangement, sequence reads were collapsed and filtered. For each sample, productive Simpson clonality was calculated as the square root of Simpson's diversity index across productive rearrangements. TCRdb provides this immuneACCESS table in a form limited to in-frame rearrangements. Some clones are lacking; in checked studies, under half of them reflect an unresolved V gene, and why the rest are absent is not known. The V and J calls and clone size are taken from that table; D and trimming were inferred from the DNA. This sample comprises a few hundred thousand clones, 75% to 90% of them detected only once. The ten largest clonotypes hold around 3.4% of the sample.

The receptor was derived from a woman between 18 and 30 years old with acute or convalescent COVID-19. The sequencing sample was made of peripheral blood. The sequence is built from TRBV4-1 and TRBJ2-2, and 11 bases in between align with TRBD2. The CDR3 region: CASSPGIYPSGGTTGELFF. The nucleotides read TGCGCCAGCAGCCCCGGCATTTACCCTAGCGGGGGGACCACCGGGGAGCTGTTTTTT.